The next 16 T cell receptor beta chains were all read from a single sample in a study of T cell responses to AZD1222 COVID-19 vaccine (dated by TCRdb to about 2021). Receptor amplification or capture employed the immunoSEQ multiplex PCR assay. Sourced from immuneACCESS, this table was stored by TCRdb with only in-frame sequences that have V and J called. A share of the clones is absent; for the studies checked, an unresolved V gene accounts for under half, and the remainder has no known explanation. Within this sample are roughly 78,000 clones, with roughly 80% of them counted one time only. Together, the top ten hold 2.9% of the sample. The time point label for this specimen denotes: baseline before first vaccination. Sequenced material: peripheral blood, taken on day 0 of AZD1222 vaccination. The receptors derive from an adult in good health.

This clone showed up just once. The V call is TRBV4-3, the J call TRBJ2-5; D remains ambiguous. V was trimmed by 0 bases and J by 2 bases, leaving 4 bases between them. CDR1 is LGHNA, CDR2 YSLEER, per germline. The CDR3 sequence is 13 residues long. CDR3 nucleotide sequence: TGCGCCAGCAGCCAAGATAGACAAGAGACCCAGTACTTC. It codes for CASSQDRQETQYF.

In its sample, this clone was seen a few times. V and J are TRBV7-2 and TRBJ1-2, with D tentatively TRBD1 (6 bases). Trimming pared 1 base from V and 3 bases from J, leaving 6 bases between. Germline-derived CDR1 and CDR2 are SGHTA and FQGNSA. This CDR3 spans 13 amino acids. The CDR3 is CASSLGTDYGYTF. CDR3 DNA: TGTGCCAGCAGCTTAGGGACAGACTATGGCTACACCTTC.

V gene TRBV12-3 or TRBV12-4 combines with J gene TRBJ1-3, with D unclear. V was clipped by 7 bases and J by 0 bases, with 7 bases between them. This CDR3 contains 13 residues. The CDR3 sequence: CASTGNSGNTIYF. The CDR3 DNA reads as TGTGCCAGCACCGGGAACTCTGGAAACACCATATATTTT.

V gene TRBV21-1 combines with J gene TRBJ1-1; the table gives TRBD1 as D, unverified against the DNA. TRBV21-1 is shown as a pseudogene. The CDR3 has 14 residues. CDR3 sequence (DNA): TGTGCCAGCAGCAAACGCCAGGGGAACACTGAAGCTTTCTTT. Encoded protein: CASSKRQGNTEAFF.

J is TRBJ2-1 and V is TRBV13; 10 nucleotides align to TRBD2. Germline V gene sequence: CDR1 PRHDT, CDR2 FYEKMQ (reference sequence). The CDR3 sequence is 17 residues long. V was clipped by 2 bases and J by 4 bases; unmatched bases: 8. As DNA, the CDR3 is TGTGCCAGCAGCTTATTTTCCGGGACTAGCGTATACAATGAGCAGTTCTTC. Protein product: CASSLFSGTSVYNEQFF.

The chain couples TRBV29-1 to TRBJ1-3, with D possibly being TRBD1 (6 bases). The CDR3 extends over 14 amino acids. Trimming cost V 7 bases and J 0 bases, with 13 bases left between them. Germline lookup yields CDR1 SQVTM and CDR2 ANQGSEA. CDR3 sequence (DNA): TGCAGCGCTCGGACAGCGAGCTCTGGAAACACCATATATTTT. Protein: CSARTASSGNTIYF.

The V gene is TRBV7-8, the J gene TRBJ1-6, with 8 bases that match TRBD1. V shed 2 bases, J shed 9 bases, and the junction held 9 bases outside the gene matches. Germline V gene sequence: CDR1 SGHVS, CDR2 FQNEAQ. The CDR3 is 16 residues long. CDR3 nucleotide sequence: TGTGCCAGCAGCTTAAATACCGGGACAGGCGCTTCACCCCTCCACTTT. Protein product: CASSLNTGTGASPLHF.

The chain links TRBV1 to TRBJ1-1; TRBD1, as called in the table, went unchecked against the DNA. TRBV1 is termed a pseudogene. The CDR3 is 16 residues long. CDR3 in amino acids: CTSSPLDRGRDTEAFF. The DNA for the CDR3 is TGCACCAGCAGCCCCCTAGACAGGGGGCGGGACACTGAAGCTTTCTTT.

The V gene is TRBV7-2, the J gene TRBJ2-3; the match to TRBD2 covers 7 bases. The V gene's germline CDR1 is SGHTA and CDR2 FQGNSA. The ends lost 5 bases at V and 2 bases at J; junction bases unmatched: 10. This CDR3 region has 16 residues. The DNA for the CDR3 is TGTGCCAGCAGCATCTCCGGGGGGTTCACCACAGATACGCAGTATTTT. It is translated as CASSISGGFTTDTQYF.

The chain couples TRBV19 to TRBJ1-1; maybe TRBD1 (5 bases). Germline V gene data show CDR1 as LNHDA and CDR2 as SQIVND (reference sequence). The CDR3 loop spans 13 amino acids. Trimming took off 3 bases at V and 3 bases at J, with 8 bases between the two ends. The chain's CDR3 is CASSMKGDTEAFF. CDR3 bases: TGTGCCAGTAGTATGAAAGGGGACACTGAAGCTTTCTTT.

The chain carries TRBV6-2 or TRBV6-3 and TRBJ1-2, with TRBD1 identical over 8 bases. The CDR3 runs 14 residues. CDR1 and CDR2 from the germline V gene are MNHEY and SVGEGT. The trim removed 5 bases at V and 6 bases at J, leaving 8 bases unmatched. In DNA form, the CDR3 reads TGTGCCAGCAGTCCCGGGACAGGATTGCATGGCTACACCTTC. Amino acid sequence: CASSPGTGLHGYTF.

The CDR3 loop is CASSQLGRGPNYGYTF. For the CDR3, the DNA is TGCGCCAGCAGCCAATTGGGCCGAGGCCCTAACTATGGCTACACCTTC. The rearrangement uses TRBV4-1 and TRBJ1-2; no clear D. The length of the CDR3 is 16 residues. Between the trimmed V and J ends, which lost 2 bases and 0 bases, there was a span of 13 bases. Germline V gene lookup returns CDR1 MGHRA and CDR2 YSYEKL.

CDR3 DNA sequence: TGTGCCAGCAGCCAAGCAGGGGCGCTTGGCGAGCAGTACTTC. Translation: CASSQAGALGEQYF. The rearrangement joins TRBV14 to TRBJ2-7; possibly TRBD1 for D (6 bases). Trimming took off 1 base at V and 6 bases at J, with 13 bases between the two ends. CDR3 size: 14 residues. Germline CDR1 is SGHDN and CDR2 is FVKESK.

The chain is built from TRBV2 and TRBJ2-2, with D unresolved. This CDR3 comprises 15 residues. V lost 6 bases, J lost 1 base, and 12 bases lay in between. Germline V gene lookup returns CDR1 SNHLY and CDR2 FYNNEI. The CDR3 loop reads CASSGARMNTGELFF. The DNA for the CDR3 is TGTGCCAGCAGCGGCGCCCGAATGAACACCGGGGAGCTGTTTTTT.

The chain combines TRBV20-1 with TRBJ1-4, with unresolved D. Germline values: CDR1 DFQATT, CDR2 SNEGSKA (reference sequence). V was clipped by 6 bases and J by 0 bases, with 2 bases between them. The length of the CDR3 is 11 residues. This CDR3 reads CSATTNEKLFF. The CDR3 DNA is TGCAGTGCCACAACTAATGAAAAACTGTTTTTT.

V gene TRBV7-2 combines with J gene TRBJ1-2; D remains ambiguous. CDR1 is SGHTA, CDR2 FQGNSA, per germline. The CDR3 sequence is 15 residues long. V lost 1 base to trimming and J lost 2 bases, with 11 bases between them. CDR3 region: CASSLVGGMNYGYTF. CDR3 bases: TGTGCCAGCAGCTTAGTTGGAGGGATGAACTATGGCTACACCTTC. The full variable domain, with the rest looked up from reference TRBV7-2 and TRBJ1-2, is GAGVSQSPSNKVTEKGKDVELRCDPISGHTALYWYRQSLGQGLEFLIYFQGNSAPDKSGLPSDRFSAERTGGSVSTLTIQRTQQEDSAVYLCASSLVGGMNYGYTFGSGTRLTVV.